A selection of T cell receptor beta chains follows, all from one sample in a study of cytomegalovirus exposure and HLA in healthy donors. Produced via immunoSEQ multiplex PCR; TCRdb's table is partial and in-frame only. The sample holds more than 200,000 clones; roughly 80% are singletons and the top ten take 0.22%. Sequencing was done on a sample of PBMCs. The receptors come from a girl aged 2 to 9 in good health and CMV-seronegative. The CDR3 runs from the conserved cysteine through the conserved F or W. A D gene is named only where the DNA matches it firmly. Clone size is stated in some rows and not others, as once, few, many or a class when expanded.

len	abundance	v_gene	d_gene	j_gene	CDR3nt	CDR3aa
14	once	TRBV6-5	NA	TRBJ2-7	TGTGCCAGCAGTTACTCTGGCGGCGGACTCGAGCAGTACTTC	CASSYSGGGLEQYF
16	NA	TRBV6-1	TRBD1	TRBJ1-6	TGTGCCAGCAGTGGACAGGGGAGTGTCAGTAATTCACCCCTCCACTTT	CASSGQGSVSNSPLHF
11	once	TRBV29-1	NA	TRBJ1-2	TGCAGCGTTGGGGGGCACTATGGCTACACCTTC	CSVGGHYGYTF
11	NA	TRBV5-1	NA	TRBJ1-2	TGCGCCAGCAGGGGAGGATATGGCTACACCTTC	CASRGGYGYTF
12	NA	TRBV28	NA	TRBJ2-7	TGTGCCAGCAGGGCGGACACCTACGAGCAGTACTTC	CASRADTYEQYF
12	few	TRBV19	NA	TRBJ2-7	TGTGCCAGTAGGGACTATTTAGGCGAGCAGTACTTC	CASRDYLGEQYF
10	NA	TRBV30	NA	TRBJ2-1	TGTGCCTGGGGGACAAATGAGCAGTTCTTC	CAWGTNEQFF
15	NA	TRBV5-1	NA	TRBJ2-1	TGCGCCAGCAGCTTCCTCATCGGGGAATCCGATGAGCAGTTCTTC	CASSFLIGESDEQFF
13	NA	TRBV19	NA	TRBJ2-3	TGTGCCAGTAGTAGAGGGATATCAGATACGCAGTATTTT	CASSRGISDTQYF
17	NA	TRBV19	NA	TRBJ1-1	TGTGCCAGTAGTCCACATTCCGGGGGGGAATCGGGCACTGAAGCTTTCTTT	CASSPHSGGESGTEAFF
15	once	TRBV5-6	TRBD1	TRBJ1-4	TGTGCCAGCAGCTTTTACGGACAGGTTAATGAAAAACTGTTTTTT	CASSFYGQVNEKLFF
16	NA	TRBV14	NA	TRBJ1-2	TGTGCCAGCAGCAGCGGGGGGGGTACTCTGGCCTATGGCTACACCTTC	CASSSGGGTLAYGYTF
17	NA	TRBV18	TRBD1	TRBJ2-2	TGTGCCAGCTCACGAGTCCGGGGGACAGGGAACACCGGGGAGCTGTTTTTT	CASSRVRGTGNTGELFF
11	few	TRBV19	TRBD1	TRBJ2-7	TGTGCCACTCCGGACAGGGACGAGCAGTACTTC	CATPDRDEQYF
13	NA	TRBV23-1	NA	TRBJ2-7	TGCGCCAGCAGCGGGACAATGGAACACGAGCAGTACTTC	CASSGTMEHEQYF
15	NA	TRBV5-6	TRBD1	TRBJ2-3	TGTGCCAGCAGGTACCGGGACAGGGGAGCAGATACGCAGTATTTT	CASRYRDRGADTQYF
11	NA	TRBV25-1	NA	TRBJ1-1	TGTGCCAGCTCCCTAGGAAGAGAAGCTTTCTTT	CASSLGREAFF
13	NA	TRBV29-1	NA	TRBJ1-1	TGCAGCGTTGAACAACAGGGTCTGAGTGAAGCTTTCTTT	CSVEQQGLSEAFF
13	NA	TRBV5-5	TRBD1	TRBJ1-2	TGTGCCAGCACCTCGGGACAGAACTATGGCTACACCTTC	CASTSGQNYGYTF
14	NA	TRBV2	NA	TRBJ1-2	TGTGCCAGCAGTATGGGACAACTCGTCTATGGCTACACCTTC	CASSMGQLVYGYTF
16	NA	TRBV4-1	NA	TRBJ1-5	TGCGCCAGCAGCCAAGATTACAGAAATCCCAATCAGCCCCAGCATTTT	CASSQDYRNPNQPQHF
12	few	TRBV6-4	NA	TRBJ1-2	TGTGCCAGCAGTGACGGCTACTATGGCTACACCTTC	CASSDGYYGYTF
13	once	TRBV23-1	NA	TRBJ1-1	TGCGCCAGCAGTCAATCGACAACAGAGGAAGCTTTCTTT	CASSQSTTEEAFF
11	NA	TRBV10-2	NA	TRBJ1-2	TGCGCCAGCAGTGGTGGGCATGGCTACACCTTC	CASSGGHGYTF
14	once	TRBV6-1	NA	TRBJ1-1	TGTGCCAGCAGGAGAGCATCTTATGAGACTGAAGCTTTCTTT	CASRRASYETEAFF
15	once	TRBV6-5	TRBD1	TRBJ1-1	TGTGCCAGCACAGGGCAGGGGGCGCTGAACACTGAAGCTTTCTTT	CASTGQGALNTEAFF
15	NA	TRBV2	NA	TRBJ2-1	TGTGCCAGCACCCGAGTAGGGGGGGCAAACAATGAGCAGTTCTTC	CASTRVGGANNEQFF
16	once	TRBV5-4	NA	TRBJ1-1	TGTGCCAGCAGCTTGCGTCCCCGGGGATGGGACACTGAAGCTTTCTTT	CASSLRPRGWDTEAFF
17	NA	TRBV4-1	TRBD2	TRBJ2-3	TGCGCCAGCAGAAAAGAAGGCACGGGGGGGGGCACAGATACGCAGTATTTT	CASRKEGTGGGTDTQYF
12	once	TRBV30	TRBD1	TRBJ2-7	TGTGCCTGGGGACAGGGGGCCTACGAGCAGTACTTC	CAWGQGAYEQYF
13	NA	TRBV2	NA	TRBJ1-1	TGTGCCAGCAGTGGGCAGAAAAACACTGAAGCTTTCTTT	CASSGQKNTEAFF
18	NA	TRBV5-8	NA	TRBJ2-1	TGTGCCAGCAGGGACAGACGGAGCCCTTCCCCAACCTACAATGAGCAGTTCTTC	CASRDRRSPSPTYNEQFF
13	NA	TRBV9	NA	TRBJ2-5	TGTGCCAGCAGCGTAGCCGGGTTGGAGACCCAGTACTTC	CASSVAGLETQYF
15	NA	TRBV27	NA	TRBJ2-7	TGTGCCAGCAGTCCCCTGTTTCGGACAACTGCTTTTGAGTACTTC	CASSPLFRTTAFEYF
16	NA	TRBV7-9	TRBD2	TRBJ2-5	TGTGCCAGCAGCCCTTACCCCGGGGGGGGGTCGGAGACCCAGTACTTC	CASSPYPGGGSETQYF
15	NA	TRBV5-4	NA	TRBJ2-7	TGTGCCAGCAGCCCTGGCGGGGTGGTCCCCTACGAGCAGTACTTC	CASSPGGVVPYEQYF
14	NA	TRBV29-1	TRBD2	TRBJ2-5	TGCAGCGTTGGAACTTTAGCGGGAGTGGAGACCCAGTACTTC	CSVGTLAGVETQYF
15	NA	TRBV5-1	TRBD1	TRBJ2-3	TGCGCCAGCAGCTTTGGGACAGGAAAGGAAGATACGCAGTATTTT	CASSFGTGKEDTQYF
15	NA	TRBV30	NA	TRBJ2-3	TGTGCCTGGAGGTCGGGCGCGGGACCCACAGATACGCAGTATTTT	CAWRSGAGPTDTQYF
15	NA	TRBV27	TRBD2	TRBJ2-7	TGTGCCAGCACGCCGGGGAGACTAGCGGGAGGCGAGCAGTACTTC	CASTPGRLAGGEQYF
15	NA	TRBV5-5	TRBD2	TRBJ2-3	TGTGCCAGCAGCTTGTTCGGGGGGGACACAGATACGCAGTATTTT	CASSLFGGDTDTQYF
15	NA	TRBV5-1	TRBD2	TRBJ2-4	TGCGCCAGCAGCCCCTTCGGGGGGGGAGATAACATTCAGTACTTC	CASSPFGGGDNIQYF
14	NA	TRBV10-2	NA	TRBJ1-5	TGCGCCAGCAGTGTAGGAGGAGCGGGACAGCCCCAGCATTTT	CASSVGGAGQPQHF
14	NA	TRBV6-1	NA	TRBJ2-5	TGTGCCAGCAGTGCCCGAAGAGATCGGAGGTCCCAGTACTTC	CASSARRDRRSQYF
14	few	TRBV7-3	TRBD1	TRBJ1-1	TGTGCCAGCAGCCCGGGACAGGCGAACACTGAAGCTTTCTTT	CASSPGQANTEAFF
15	once	TRBV5-4	NA	TRBJ2-2	TGTGCCAGCAGCTCGGACACCCGATACACCGGGGAGCTGTTTTTT	CASSSDTRYTGELFF
13	NA	TRBV27	NA	TRBJ2-1	TGTGCCAGCAGAGGGGGGGTATACAATGAGCAGTTCTTC	CASRGGVYNEQFF
17	NA	TRBV5-8	NA	TRBJ2-1	TGTGCCAGCAGCTTGCTAGTGGTGGTTCAGGGACTCAATGAGCAGTTCTTC	CASSLLVVVQGLNEQFF
14	once	TRBV7-9	NA	TRBJ1-1	TGTGCCAGCAGCACTCCCGACAGCGACACTGAAGCTTTCTTT	CASSTPDSDTEAFF